This passage covers 19 T cell receptor beta chains from one sample sequenced in a study of T cell responses to AZD1222 COVID-19 vaccine. The repertoire was sequenced with immunoSEQ multiplex PCR; TCRdb's copy has only in-frame clones and lacks some. The table lists 150,000 or so clones, around 89% of them singletons, with about 15% in the top ten. Sequenced here: peripheral blood, sampled on day 0 of AZD1222 vaccination. The receptors originated from an adult in good health.

This chain joins TRBV6-2 or TRBV6-3 and TRBJ1-1; tentative D call: TRBD1 (6 bases). CDR1 is MNHEY and CDR2 is SVGEGT in the germline V gene. The CDR3 contains 16 residues. Trimming shortened V by 2 bases and J by 7 bases, and 20 bases separated the two germline ends. This chain's CDR3 is CASSYHRSGAVGEAFF. The CDR3 region has the DNA TGTGCCAGCAGTTACCATCGATCGGGGGCGGTGGGTGAAGCTTTCTTT.

The chain carries TRBV5-6 and TRBJ1-4; 10 nucleotides line up with TRBD1. CDR1 SGHDT and CDR2 YYEEEE come from the germline V gene. The CDR3 is 16 residues long. The V gene end was trimmed by 4 bases and the J gene end by 4 bases; junction bases not matched to a gene: 7. The CDR3 region is CASSLLGDRGNEKLFF. CDR3 in DNA: TGTGCCAGCAGCCTTTTGGGGGACAGGGGTAATGAAAAACTGTTTTTT.

V and J are TRBV7-8 and TRBJ1-2; no definite D call. V was pared by 5 bases and J by 2 bases, with 3 bases between. The CDR3 sequence is 11 residues long. Germline V gene sequence: CDR1 SGHVS, CDR2 FQNEAQ. The CDR3 DNA sequence: TGTGCCAGCAGCCTAAACTATGGCTACACCTTC. This encodes CASSLNYGYTF.

This chain connects TRBV6-5 to TRBJ2-2; TRBD1 agrees at 11 bases. Trimming took 2 bases from V and 4 from J; bases not matched to a gene: 0. The length of the CDR3 is 15 residues. CDR1 and CDR2 from the germline V gene are MNHEY and SVGAGI. The CDR3 protein is CASSYGTGGTGELFF. For the CDR3, the DNA is TGTGCCAGCAGTTACGGGACAGGGGGCACCGGGGAGCTGTTTTTT.

This clone has a single count. The genes are TRBV6-1 and TRBJ1-1; no reliable D call. The V gene's germline CDR1 is MNHNS and CDR2 SASEGT. The ends were cut back, 1 base at V and 6 bases at J, with 9 bases in the middle. The CDR3 runs to 13 residues. CDR3 nucleotides: TGTGCCAGCAGTGAAGGGACGAAGGCTGAAGCTTTCTTT. Amino acid sequence: CASSEGTKAEAFF.

The chain is built from TRBV5-1 and TRBJ1-4; 7 nucleotides agree with TRBD1. V shed 3 bases, J shed 1 base, and the junction held 0 bases outside the gene matches. The CDR3 totals 14 residues. CDR1 is SGHRS and CDR2 is YFSETQ in the germline V gene. CDR3 sequence (DNA): TGCGCCAGCAGCTGGACAGGAACTAATGAAAAACTGTTTTTT. It encodes CASSWTGTNEKLFF.

The V and J genes are TRBV28 and TRBJ1-5; D is possibly TRBD1 (6 bases). Germline-derived CDR1 and CDR2 are MDHEN and SYDVKM. V was cut by 6 bases and J by 5 bases, with 11 bases left in between. CDR3 length: 13 amino acids. The CDR3 DNA sequence: TGTGCCAGCAGAAAACAGGGTGATCAGCCCCAGCATTTT. It specifies CASRKQGDQPQHF.

V is TRBV2 and J is TRBJ1-5; no clear D. The CDR3 has 12 residues. From germline, CDR1 is SNHLY and CDR2 FYNNEI. The V end was cut by 6 bases, the J end by 1 base, with 4 bases between. The CDR3, as DNA: TGTGCCAGCAGGGGCAGCAATCAGCCCCAGCATTTT. Translating it yields CASRGSNQPQHF.

The rearrangement links TRBV11-1 to TRBJ2-1; D perhaps matches TRBD2 (5 bases). The V end lost 1 base, the J end lost 5 bases, and 15 bases lay between the germline ends. CDR1 and CDR2 (germline): SGHAT, FQDESV (reference sequence). The CDR3 runs 16 residues. The CDR3 is CASSLEVTGYNNEQFF. The CDR3 DNA reads as TGTGCCAGCAGCTTAGAGGTTACGGGGTACAACAATGAGCAGTTCTTC.

In its sample, this clone was seen a few times. The rearrangement uses TRBV9 and TRBJ1-6, with 9 bases aligning to TRBD1. With V trimmed by 3 bases and J by 6 bases, 7 bases remained unmatched. CDR1 and CDR2 (germline): SGDLS, YYNGEE. The CDR3 extends over 16 amino acids. CDR3 nucleotide sequence: TGTGCCAGCAGCGCTCGGACAGGGGCAATTAATTCACCCCTCCACTTT. Protein product: CASSARTGAINSPLHF.

The chain employs TRBV28 and TRBJ2-5; TRBD2 aligns across 9 bases. The CDR3 sequence is 16 residues long. The V and J ends lost 9 bases and 1 base, in that order; junction bases with no gene match: 12. Germline CDR1 MDHEN, CDR2 SYDVKM. In DNA, the CDR3 is TGTGCCAGTTCAGCCGGGACTAGCAATTTCCAAGAGACCCAGTACTTC. This translates into CASSAGTSNFQETQYF.

The chain is built from TRBV10-3 and TRBJ1-1, with a weak D call TRBD1 (5 bases). CDR1 ENHRY and CDR2 SYGVKD come from the germline V gene. V gave up 8 bases and J gave up 1 base, with 14 bases separating them. This CDR3 contains 14 residues. CDR3 coding DNA: TGTGCCATCGGGGAGGCAGGGAGGAACACTGAAGCTTTCTTT. Translating it yields CAIGEAGRNTEAFF.

The chain employs TRBV7-3 and TRBJ2-3; possible D gene TRBD2, 5 bases. CDR1 is SGHTA and CDR2 is FQGTGA in the germline V gene. The CDR3 covers 15 residues. Trimming pared 6 bases from V and 3 bases from J, leaving 16 bases between. The CDR3 reads CASRLLGEVTDTQYF. The CDR3 DNA reads as TGTGCCAGCAGATTACTAGGCGAGGTGACAGATACGCAGTATTTT.

V gene TRBV5-4 combines with J gene TRBJ1-2; TRBD1 is a possible D gene (6 bases). This CDR3 comprises 13 residues. The V gene lost 3 bases and the J gene lost 5 bases, with 11 bases spanning the gap. The germline V gene encodes CDR1 SGHNT and CDR2 YYREEE (reference sequence). In DNA form, the CDR3 reads TGTGCCAGCAGCTCGGACAGCTTGTATGGCTACACCTTC. This encodes CASSSDSLYGYTF. The variable domain in full, completed from reference TRBV5-4 and TRBJ1-2, reads ETGVTQSPTHLIKTRGQQVTLRCSSQSGHNTVSWYQQALGQGPQFIFQYYREEENGRGNFPPRFSGLQFPNYSSELNVNALELDDSALYLCASSSDSLYGYTFGSGTRLTVV.

The chain carries TRBV6-5 and TRBJ1-5, with D hard to call. With 2 bases removed from V and 4 bases from J, the gap between germline ends came to 6 bases. The CDR3 spans 13 residues. Germline loops: CDR1 MNHEY, CDR2 SVGAGI. CDR3 protein: CASSYGSNQPQHF. CDR3 in DNA: TGTGCCAGCAGTTACGGCTCGAATCAGCCCCAGCATTTT.

Concerning this clone itself: One end of the junction is discordant with germline, which a read error may explain. V is TRBV6-5 and J is TRBJ1-1; 7 bases align to TRBD1. The CDR3 extends over 14 amino acids. Germline values: CDR1 MNHEY, CDR2 SVGAGI. As DNA, the CDR3 is TGTGCCGGCAGGGGGGATTTATCGAACACTGAAGCTTTCTTT. Protein product: CAGRGDLSNTEAFF.

V and J are TRBV27 and TRBJ2-5; D not resolved. The ends were cut back, 5 bases at V and 7 bases at J, with 5 bases in the middle. The CDR3 runs 10 residues. Germline V gene sequence: CDR1 MNHEY, CDR2 SMNVEV (reference sequence). The CDR3 nucleotides read TGTGCCAGCAGTCCGGGGACCCAGTACTTC. It encodes CASSPGTQYF.

V is TRBV6-5 and J is TRBJ1-2; D might be TRBD1 (6 bases). Per the germline V gene, CDR1 is MNHEY and CDR2 is SVGAGI. V lost 4 bases to trimming and J lost 5 bases, with 14 bases between them. The length of the CDR3 is 14 residues. This CDR3 reads CASSSTRDTYGYTF. In DNA, the CDR3 is TGTGCCAGCAGTTCGACCCGGGACACGTATGGCTACACCTTC.

As for this clone: The same CDR3 arises from other DNA sequences in this sample as well. This sequence joins TRBV28 and TRBJ2-3; D gene uncertain. Germline values: CDR1 MDHEN, CDR2 SYDVKM. Trimming pared 2 bases from V and 3 bases from J, leaving 3 bases between. The CDR3 extends over 12 amino acids. In nucleotides, the CDR3 is TGTGCCAGCAGTTTAAGGACAGATACGCAGTATTTT. As protein: CASSLRTDTQYF.